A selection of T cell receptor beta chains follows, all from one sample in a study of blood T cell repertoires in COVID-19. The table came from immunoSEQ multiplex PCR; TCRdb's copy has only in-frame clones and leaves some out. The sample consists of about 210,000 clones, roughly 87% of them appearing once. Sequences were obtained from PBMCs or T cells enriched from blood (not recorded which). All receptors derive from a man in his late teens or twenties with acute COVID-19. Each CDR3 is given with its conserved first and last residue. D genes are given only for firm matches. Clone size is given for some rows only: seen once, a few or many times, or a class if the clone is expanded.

DNA: TGTGCCAGCAGCAATCGGGACAAATCGAACACCGGGGAGCTGTTTTTT
CDR3: CASSNRDKSNTGELFF
size: NA
V: TRBV21-1
J: TRBJ2-2
D: NA

DNA: TGCGCCAGCAGCTTGGTGACAGGAGGGAGGGCAGATACGCAGTATTTT
CDR3: CASSLVTGGRADTQYF
size: NA
V: TRBV5-1
J: TRBJ2-3
D: NA

DNA: TGTGCCAGCAGAATAAGGGACAACCAAGAGACCCAGTACTTC
CDR3: CASRIRDNQETQYF
size: NA
V: TRBV5-5
J: TRBJ2-5
D: NA

DNA: TGTGCCAGCTCACCCAGGCGGGGGAGCTCCTACAATGAGCAGTTCTTC
CDR3: CASSPRRGSSYNEQFF
size: NA
V: TRBV18
J: TRBJ2-1
D: TRBD2

DNA: TGTGCCAGTAGTCCGCGACAGGGGGCTTGGATAGGACTGTTTTTT
CDR3: CASSPRQGAWIGLFF
size: once
V: TRBV19
J: TRBJ1-4
D: TRBD1

DNA: TGTGCCAGCTCACCACAACAGGGGGCTTATGGCTACACCTTC
CDR3: CASSPQQGAYGYTF
size: once
V: TRBV18
J: TRBJ1-2
D: TRBD1

DNA: TGTGCCAGGGGGAGGGAAGGGAACCAAGAGACCCAGTACTTC
CDR3: CARGREGNQETQYF
size: NA
V: TRBV2
J: TRBJ2-5
D: TRBD2

DNA: TGTGCCAGTAGCCCCGGAGCGGGGGGTTCCTACGAGCAGTACTTC
CDR3: CASSPGAGGSYEQYF
size: NA
V: TRBV19
J: TRBJ2-7
D: TRBD2

DNA: TGTGCCAGCAGCCCTCCCCTAGCGGGGTTGCACACCGGGGAGCTGTTTTTT
CDR3: CASSPPLAGLHTGELFF
size: NA
V: TRBV7-9
J: TRBJ2-2
D: TRBD2

DNA: TGTGCCAGCACCTTGGTGGGCGACACCGGGGAGCTGTTTTTT
CDR3: CASTLVGDTGELFF
size: NA
V: TRBV28
J: TRBJ2-2
D: NA

DNA: TGTGCCAGCAGTTTAACAGGGGGTCAGCCCCAGCATTTT
CDR3: CASSLTGGQPQHF
size: NA
V: TRBV12-3/TRBV12-4
J: TRBJ1-5
D: TRBD1